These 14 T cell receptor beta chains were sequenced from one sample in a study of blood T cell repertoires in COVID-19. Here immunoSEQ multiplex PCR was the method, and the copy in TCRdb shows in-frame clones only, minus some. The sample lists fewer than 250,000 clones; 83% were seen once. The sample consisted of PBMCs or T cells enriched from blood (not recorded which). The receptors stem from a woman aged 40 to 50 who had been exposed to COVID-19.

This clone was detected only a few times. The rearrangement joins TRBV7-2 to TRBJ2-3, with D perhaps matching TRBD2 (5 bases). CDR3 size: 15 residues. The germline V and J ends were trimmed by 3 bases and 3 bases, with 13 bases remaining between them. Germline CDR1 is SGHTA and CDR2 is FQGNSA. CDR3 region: CASSFPGIGTDTQYF. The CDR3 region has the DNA TGTGCCAGCAGCTTCCCCGGGATTGGTACAGATACGCAGTATTTT.

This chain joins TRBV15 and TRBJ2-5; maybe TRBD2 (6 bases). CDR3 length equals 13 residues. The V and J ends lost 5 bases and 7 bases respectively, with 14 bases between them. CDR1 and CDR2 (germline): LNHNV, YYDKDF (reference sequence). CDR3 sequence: CATSAEEGGTQYF. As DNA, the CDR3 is TGTGCCACCAGCGCGGAGGAGGGAGGGACCCAGTACTTC.

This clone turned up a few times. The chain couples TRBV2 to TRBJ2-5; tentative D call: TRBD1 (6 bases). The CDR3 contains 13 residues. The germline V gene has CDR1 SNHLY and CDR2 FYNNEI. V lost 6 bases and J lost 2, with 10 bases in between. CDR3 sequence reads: CASSGQIQETQYF. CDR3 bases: TGTGCCAGCAGCGGACAGATACAAGAGACCCAGTACTTC.

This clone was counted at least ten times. CDR3 sequence (DNA): TGTGCCAGCAGTTACCGAGTAGCAGATACGCAGTATTTT. Protein: CASSYRVADTQYF. The gene calls are TRBV6-2 or TRBV6-3 and TRBJ2-3; D is unresolved. This CDR3 is built from 13 residues. V was clipped by 2 bases and J by 4 bases, with 7 bases between them. Germline CDR1 and CDR2: MNHEY and SVGEGT.

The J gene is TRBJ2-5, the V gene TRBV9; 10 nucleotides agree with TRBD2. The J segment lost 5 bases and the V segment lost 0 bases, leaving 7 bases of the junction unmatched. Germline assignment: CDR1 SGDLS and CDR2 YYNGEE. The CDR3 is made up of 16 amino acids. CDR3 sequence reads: CASSVVERGGPETQYF. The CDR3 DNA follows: TGTGCCAGCAGCGTAGTTGAGCGGGGGGGCCCCGAGACCCAGTACTTC.

CDR3 region: CASRTTSGSHEQYF. CDR3 DNA sequence: TGTGCCAGCAGGACAACTTCAGGTTCCCACGAGCAGTACTTC. The chain employs TRBV6-5 and TRBJ2-7; D not resolved. The CDR3 has 14 amino acids. Germline V gene sequence: CDR1 MNHEY, CDR2 SVGAGI. The germline V and J ends were trimmed by 6 bases and 5 bases, with 17 bases remaining between them.

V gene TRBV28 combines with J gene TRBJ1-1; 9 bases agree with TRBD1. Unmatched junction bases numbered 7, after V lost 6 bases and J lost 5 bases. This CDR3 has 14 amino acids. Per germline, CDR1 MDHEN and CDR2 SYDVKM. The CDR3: CASRQSGTGTEAFF. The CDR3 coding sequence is TGTGCCAGCAGACAATCCGGGACAGGGACTGAAGCTTTCTTT.

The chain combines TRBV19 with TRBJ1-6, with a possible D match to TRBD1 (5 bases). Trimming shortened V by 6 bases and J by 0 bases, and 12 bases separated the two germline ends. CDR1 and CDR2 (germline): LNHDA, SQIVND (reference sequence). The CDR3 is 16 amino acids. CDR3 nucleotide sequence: TGTGCCAGTAGAGGGATCGGGGGCTCCTATAATTCACCCCTCCACTTT. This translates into CASRGIGGSYNSPLHF.

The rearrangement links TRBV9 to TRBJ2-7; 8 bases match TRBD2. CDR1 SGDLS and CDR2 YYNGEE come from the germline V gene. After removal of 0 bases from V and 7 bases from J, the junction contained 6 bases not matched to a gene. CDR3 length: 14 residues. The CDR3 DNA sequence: TGTGCCAGCAGCGTAGGCGGGGGGCCGCGGGAGCAGTACTTC. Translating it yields CASSVGGGPREQYF. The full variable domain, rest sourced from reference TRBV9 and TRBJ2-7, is DSGVTQTPKHLITATGQRVTLRCSPRSGDLSVYWYQQSLDQGLQFLIQYYNGEERAKGNILERFSAQQFPDLHSELNLSSLELGDSALYFCASSVGGGPREQYFGPGTRLTVT.

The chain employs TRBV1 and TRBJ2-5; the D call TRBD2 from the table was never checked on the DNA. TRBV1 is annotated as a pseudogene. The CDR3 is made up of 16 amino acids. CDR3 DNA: TGCACCAGCAGCCAAGATTCAAGCGGGGACAAAGAGACCCAGTACTTC. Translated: CTSSQDSSGDKETQYF.

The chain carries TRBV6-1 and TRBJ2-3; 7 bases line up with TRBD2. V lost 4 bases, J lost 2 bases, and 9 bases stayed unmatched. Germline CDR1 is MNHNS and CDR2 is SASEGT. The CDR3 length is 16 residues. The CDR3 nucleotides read TGTGCCAGCAGTGCCAGTTTCGGGGGGACCACAGATACGCAGTATTTT. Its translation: CASSASFGGTTDTQYF.

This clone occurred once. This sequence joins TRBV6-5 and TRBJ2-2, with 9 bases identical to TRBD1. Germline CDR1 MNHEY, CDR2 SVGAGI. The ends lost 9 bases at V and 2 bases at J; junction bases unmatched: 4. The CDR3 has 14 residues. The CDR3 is CASWTGDNTGELFF. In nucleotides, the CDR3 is TGTGCCAGTTGGACAGGGGACAACACCGGGGAGCTGTTTTTT.

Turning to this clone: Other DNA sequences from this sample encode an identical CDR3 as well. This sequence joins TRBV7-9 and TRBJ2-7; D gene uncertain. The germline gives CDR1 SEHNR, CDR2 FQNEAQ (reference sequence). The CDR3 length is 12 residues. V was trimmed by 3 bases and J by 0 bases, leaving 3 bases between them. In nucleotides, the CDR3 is TGTGCCAGCAGCTTGAGCTCCTACGAGCAGTACTTC. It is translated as CASSLSSYEQYF.

CDR3 amino acids: CASPGGSNEKLFF. The CDR3 region has the DNA TGTGCCAGCCCAGGGGGTAGTAATGAAAAACTGTTTTTT. J is TRBJ1-4 and V is TRBV2, with 7 positions matching TRBD1. The CDR3 has 13 residues. Germline V gives CDR1 SNHLY, CDR2 FYNNEI. Trimming removed 8 bases from V and 4 bases from J; junction bases left unmatched: 4.